A selection of T cell receptor beta chains follows, all from one sample in a study of cytomegalovirus exposure and HLA in healthy donors. TCRdb's copy holds only in-frame clones and misses some; the assay was immunoSEQ multiplex PCR. The sample includes under 110,000 clones, 70% to 85% of them seen just once. Source material: PBMCs. These TCRs come from a man aged 55 to 69 in good health and CMV-seronegative. Each CDR3 is given with its conserved first and last residue. Each record gives: clone size, V gene, D gene, J gene, CDR3 DNA, CDR3 protein. A D gene is named only where the DNA matches it firmly. For some rows the clone size is stated as once, few or many, or as a class when expanded; others skip it.

clone size: -; V gene: TRBV7-9; D gene: -; J gene: TRBJ1-1; CDR3 DNA: TGTGCCAGCAGCGTAAATCAGGCGGGGAACACTGAAGCTTTCTTT; CDR3 protein: CASSVNQAGNTEAFF
clone size: -; V gene: TRBV5-1; D gene: TRBD1; J gene: TRBJ1-1; CDR3 DNA: TGCGCCAGCAGCTCGGGGACAGGGGAGAGGGCTGAAGCTTTCTTT; CDR3 protein: CASSSGTGERAEAFF
clone size: once; V gene: TRBV6-5; D gene: TRBD1; J gene: TRBJ2-2; CDR3 DNA: TGTGCCAGCAGTTACTCGACCAGGGGGCGCACCGGGGAGCTGTTTTTT; CDR3 protein: CASSYSTRGRTGELFF
clone size: -; V gene: TRBV7-8; D gene: -; J gene: TRBJ1-2; CDR3 DNA: TGTGCCAGCAGCTTAGCGCGGTACGCGGGCTACACCTTC; CDR3 protein: CASSLARYAGYTF
clone size: -; V gene: TRBV4-3; D gene: TRBD2; J gene: TRBJ2-3; CDR3 DNA: TGCGCCAGCAGCTATGCTGGAGGTACGGGGGGTATAGATACGCAGTATTTT; CDR3 protein: CASSYAGGTGGIDTQYF
clone size: once; V gene: TRBV18; D gene: -; J gene: TRBJ1-1; CDR3 DNA: TGTGCCAGCTCAGTCGACATCGAGCTCAACGAAGCTTTCTTT; CDR3 protein: CASSVDIELNEAFF
clone size: -; V gene: TRBV6-1; D gene: TRBD1; J gene: TRBJ1-5; CDR3 DNA: TGTGCCAGCAGTAGGGACAGGGGAAGCAATCAGCCCCAGCATTTT; CDR3 protein: CASSRDRGSNQPQHF
clone size: -; V gene: TRBV30; D gene: -; J gene: TRBJ1-5; CDR3 DNA: TGTGCCTGGAGTGCAAAGGGGCTATACAATCAGCCCCAGCATTTT; CDR3 protein: CAWSAKGLYNQPQHF
clone size: -; V gene: TRBV5-4; D gene: -; J gene: TRBJ2-2; CDR3 DNA: TGTGCCAGCAGCTTGGGAGGGGGAGCCGGGGAGCTGTTTTTT; CDR3 protein: CASSLGGGAGELFF
clone size: -; V gene: TRBV25-1; D gene: TRBD1; J gene: TRBJ2-5; CDR3 DNA: TGTGCCAGCTCCGGGACAGGGGGCGGTGAGACCCAGTACTTC; CDR3 protein: CASSGTGGGETQYF
clone size: -; V gene: TRBV5-4; D gene: -; J gene: TRBJ2-5; CDR3 DNA: TGTGCCAGCAGCTTGCCTTTCCAAGAGACCCAGTACTTC; CDR3 protein: CASSLPFQETQYF
clone size: -; V gene: TRBV2; D gene: TRBD1; J gene: TRBJ1-2; CDR3 DNA: TGTGCCAGCAGTGTGCGTCCGGGACAGGTCTACACCTTC; CDR3 protein: CASSVRPGQVYTF
clone size: -; V gene: TRBV5-5; D gene: TRBD1; J gene: TRBJ1-1; CDR3 DNA: TGTGCCAGCAGCCCGCAGGGGGTAGTCACTGAAGCTTTCTTT; CDR3 protein: CASSPQGVVTEAFF
clone size: few; V gene: TRBV6-5; D gene: -; J gene: TRBJ2-2; CDR3 DNA: TGTGCCAGCAGTTACCAAGGGCTAGCAAACACCGGGGAGCTGTTTTTT; CDR3 protein: CASSYQGLANTGELFF
clone size: -; V gene: TRBV4-3; D gene: -; J gene: TRBJ1-2; CDR3 DNA: TGCGCCAGCAGCCGCCTAGGAGTTAACTATGGCTACACCTTC; CDR3 protein: CASSRLGVNYGYTF